One sample yielded the 2 T cell receptor beta chains listed below, sequenced in a study of CD8 T cells in ankylosing spondylitis. TCRdb processed the 5' RACE reads anew with MiXCR; each CDR3 protein has one entry. The repertoire has about 190,000 distinct CDR3 sequences, 10% to 15% of them found once; the top ten carry roughly 11%. Sequences were obtained from blood, either unsorted or a sorted T cell fraction (not recorded which). These receptors were obtained from a female donor with ankylosing spondylitis or in good health (not recorded which).

Ten or more counts support this clonotype. The chain has TRBV5-1 and TRBJ2-3; TRBD1 matches at 7 bases. Germline-derived CDR1 and CDR2 are SGHRS and YFSETQ. The CDR3 totals 16 residues. J lost 2 bases, V lost 2 bases, and 8 bases had no gene match. This CDR3 is CASSFKSGQVTDTQYF. The CDR3 DNA reads as TGCGCCAGCAGCTTTAAAAGTGGACAGGTCACAGATACGCAGTATTTT.

Of note for this clonotype: Since a much larger clone is just one base distant, this may be a read error. This sequence joins TRBV3-1 and TRBJ2-1, with 8 bases identical to TRBD2. Germline-derived CDR1 and CDR2 are LGHDT and YNNKEL (reference sequence). This CDR3 has 19 amino acids. The CDR3 region is CASCQDLYSSGLPNNEQFF. The CDR3, as DNA: TGTGCCAGCTGCCAAGATCTTTATTCTAGCGGGCTCCCTAACAATGAGCAGTTCTTC.